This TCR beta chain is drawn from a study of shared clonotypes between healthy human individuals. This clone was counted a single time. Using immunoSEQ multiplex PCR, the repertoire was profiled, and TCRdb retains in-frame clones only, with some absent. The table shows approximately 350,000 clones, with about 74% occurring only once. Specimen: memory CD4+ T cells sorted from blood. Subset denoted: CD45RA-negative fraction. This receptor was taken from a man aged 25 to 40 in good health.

The CDR3 region is CASSDEVQGALSYNEQFF. CDR3 DNA sequence: TGTGCCAGCAGTGATGAAGTGCAGGGGGCCCTTTCCTACAATGAGCAGTTCTTC. The V and J genes are TRBV25-1 and TRBJ2-1; 8 bases align to TRBD1. Germline loops: CDR1 MGHDK, CDR2 SYGVNS. The CDR3 length is 18 residues. V lost 3 bases, J lost 1 base, and 11 bases stayed unmatched.